This T cell receptor (beta chain) was identified during a study of cytomegalovirus exposure and HLA in healthy donors. V gave up 2 bases and J gave up 4 bases; unmatched junction bases: 3. Germline V lookup: CDR1 SGHTA, CDR2 FQGTGA. The CDR3 consists of 14 residues. Remarks on this clone: Its matching antigen is unknown. Other DNA sequences from this sample encode an identical CDR3 as well.

In the PCR, 60 Vbeta and 13 Jbeta primers were used. Source study methods: In a later analysis, some 10 million of approximately 86 million unique beta chains occurred in at least two donors. Repertoires were generated with immunoSEQ multiplex PCR, while TCRdb's copy carries only in-frame clones and drops some. The DNA gave D and trimming, while V, J and clone size come from that table. The table lists approximately 50,000 clones, 50% to 70% of them singletons. The study, taken as a whole, reports: High sensitivity and specificity were reportedly achieved when the classifier diagnosed cytomegalovirus status. Later genetic work tied a missense DCLRE1C variant to beta-chain V and J trimming. Previously analyzed data showed that most TCR beta V segments were productive at a frequency of about 87% or about 30%.

This clonotype originated in a human donor in good health. Specimen: PBMCs. This chain connects TRBV7-3 to TRBJ2-5; 8 bases fit TRBD1. The CDR3 here is CASSLAGGGETQYF. As DNA, the CDR3 is TGTGCCAGCAGCTTAGCAGGGGGCGGAGAGACCCAGTACTTC.